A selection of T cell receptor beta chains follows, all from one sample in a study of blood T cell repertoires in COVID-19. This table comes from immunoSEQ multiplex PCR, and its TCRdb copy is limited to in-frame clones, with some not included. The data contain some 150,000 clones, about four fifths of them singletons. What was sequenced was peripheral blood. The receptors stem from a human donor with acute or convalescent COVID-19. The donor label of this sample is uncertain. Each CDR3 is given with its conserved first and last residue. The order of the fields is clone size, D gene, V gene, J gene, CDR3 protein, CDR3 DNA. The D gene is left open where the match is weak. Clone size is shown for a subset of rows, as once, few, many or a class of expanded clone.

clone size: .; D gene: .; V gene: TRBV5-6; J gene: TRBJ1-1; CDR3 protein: CASSFRVRGTEAFF; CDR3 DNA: TGTGCCAGCAGCTTCCGGGTAAGAGGCACTGAAGCTTTCTTT
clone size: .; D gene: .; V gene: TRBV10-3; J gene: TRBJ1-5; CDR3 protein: CAISGARNQPQHF; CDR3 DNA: TGTGCCATCAGTGGGGCCCGCAATCAGCCCCAGCATTTT
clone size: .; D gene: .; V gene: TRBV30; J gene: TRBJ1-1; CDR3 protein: CALQQGNEAFF; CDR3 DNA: TGTGCCTTGCAACAGGGCAATGAAGCTTTCTTT
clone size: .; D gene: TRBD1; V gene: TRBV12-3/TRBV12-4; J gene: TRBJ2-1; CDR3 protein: CASSGDRVRQFF; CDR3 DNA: TGTGCCAGCAGTGGCGACAGGGTTAGGCAGTTCTTC
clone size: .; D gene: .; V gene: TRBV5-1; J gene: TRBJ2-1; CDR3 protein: CASSLTREAHNEQFF; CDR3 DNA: TGCGCCAGCAGCCTGACTAGGGAGGCCCACAATGAGCAGTTCTTC
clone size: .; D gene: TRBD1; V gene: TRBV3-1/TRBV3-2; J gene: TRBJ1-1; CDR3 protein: CASSQEGTGVEAFF; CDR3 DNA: TGTGCCAGCAGCCAAGAGGGGACAGGGGTTGAAGCTTTCTTT
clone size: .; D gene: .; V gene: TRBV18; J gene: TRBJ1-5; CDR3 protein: CASSIAGDQPQHF; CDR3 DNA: TGTGCCAGCTCAATCGCAGGCGATCAGCCCCAGCATTTT
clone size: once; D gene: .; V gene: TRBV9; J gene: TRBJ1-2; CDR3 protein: CASSVGGTGSNYGYTF; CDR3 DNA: TGTGCCAGCAGCGTAGGGGGGACTGGATCTAACTATGGCTACACCTTC
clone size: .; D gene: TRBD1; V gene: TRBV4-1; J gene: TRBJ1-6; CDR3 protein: CASSHLDRGGYNSPLHF; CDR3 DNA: TGCGCCAGCAGCCACCTTGACAGGGGGGGGTATAATTCACCCCTCCACTTT
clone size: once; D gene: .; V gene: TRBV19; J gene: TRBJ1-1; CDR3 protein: CASSMMGGMRNTEAFF; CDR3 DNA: TGTGCCAGTAGTATGATGGGGGGGATGAGGAACACTGAAGCTTTCTTT
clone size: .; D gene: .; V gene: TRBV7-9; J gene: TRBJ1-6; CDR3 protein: CASSVRENSPLHF; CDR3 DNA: TGTGCCAGCAGCGTTAGGGAGAATTCACCCCTCCACTTT
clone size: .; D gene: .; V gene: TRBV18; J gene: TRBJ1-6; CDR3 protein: CASSPPTAGGISPLHF; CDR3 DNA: TGTGCCAGCTCACCACCGACGGCTGGGGGGATATCACCCCTCCACTTT
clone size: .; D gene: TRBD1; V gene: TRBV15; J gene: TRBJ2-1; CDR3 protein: CATSTTGEFNEQFF; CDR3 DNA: TGTGCCACCAGCACGACAGGGGAGTTCAATGAGCAGTTCTTC
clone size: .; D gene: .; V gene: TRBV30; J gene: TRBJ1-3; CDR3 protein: CAWSVRGRTSSGNTIYF; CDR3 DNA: TGTGCCTGGAGTGTACGGGGGAGAACCAGCTCTGGAAACACCATATATTTT
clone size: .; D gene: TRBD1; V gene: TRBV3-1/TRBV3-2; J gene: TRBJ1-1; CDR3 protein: CASSQGTDSEAFF; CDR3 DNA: TGTGCCAGCAGCCAGGGGACAGACAGTGAAGCTTTCTTT
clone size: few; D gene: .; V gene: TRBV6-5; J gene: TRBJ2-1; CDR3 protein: CASSTATVRLNEQFF; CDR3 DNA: TGTGCCAGCAGTACGGCGACAGTCCGCCTCAATGAGCAGTTCTTC
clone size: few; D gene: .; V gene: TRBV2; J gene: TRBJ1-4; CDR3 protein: CASSRTVNDEKLFF; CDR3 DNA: TGTGCCAGCAGTCGGACAGTTAATGATGAAAAACTGTTTTTT
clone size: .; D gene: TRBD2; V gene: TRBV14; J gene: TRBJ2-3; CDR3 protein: CASSHWTSGDTDTQYF; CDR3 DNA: TGTGCCAGCAGCCATTGGACTAGCGGGGACACAGATACGCAGTATTTT
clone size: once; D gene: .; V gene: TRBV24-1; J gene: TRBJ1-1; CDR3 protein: CATKWGPGTEAFF; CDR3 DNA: TGTGCCACCAAATGGGGCCCAGGGACTGAAGCTTTCTTT
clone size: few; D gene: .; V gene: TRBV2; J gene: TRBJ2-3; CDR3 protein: CASSVMSGRRTDTQYF; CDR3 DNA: TGTGCCAGCAGCGTAATGAGCGGGCGACGCACAGATACGCAGTATTTT
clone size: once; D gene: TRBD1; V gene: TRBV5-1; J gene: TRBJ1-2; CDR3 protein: CASSLEGAGYGYTF; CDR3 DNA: TGCGCCAGCAGCTTGGAGGGGGCCGGCTATGGCTACACCTTC
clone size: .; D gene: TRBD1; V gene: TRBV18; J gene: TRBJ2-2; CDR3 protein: CASSPGQGGTGELFF; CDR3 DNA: TGTGCCAGCTCACCGGGACAGGGCGGCACCGGGGAGCTGTTTTTT
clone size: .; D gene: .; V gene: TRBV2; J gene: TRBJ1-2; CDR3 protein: CASSAGRTNYGYTF; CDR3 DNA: TGTGCCAGCAGTGCCGGGAGAACCAACTATGGCTACACCTTC
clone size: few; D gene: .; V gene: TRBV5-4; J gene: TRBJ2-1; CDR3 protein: CASRRDSPYNEQFF; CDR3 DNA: TGTGCCAGCAGGCGGGACTCCCCCTACAATGAGCAGTTCTTC
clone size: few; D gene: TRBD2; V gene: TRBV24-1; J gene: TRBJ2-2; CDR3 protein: CATSESGGAHGELFF; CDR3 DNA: TGTGCCACCAGTGAGAGCGGGGGGGCCCACGGGGAGCTGTTTTTT
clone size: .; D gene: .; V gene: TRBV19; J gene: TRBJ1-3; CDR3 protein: CASSRSSGNTIYF; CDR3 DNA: TGTGCCAGTAGTAGGAGCTCTGGAAACACCATATATTTT
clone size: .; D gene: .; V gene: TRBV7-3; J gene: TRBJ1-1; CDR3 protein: CASSLSVDTEAFF; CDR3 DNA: TGTGCCAGCAGCTTATCTGTTGACACTGAAGCTTTCTTT
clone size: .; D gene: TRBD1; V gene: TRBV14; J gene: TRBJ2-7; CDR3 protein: CASSQRTGSLYEQYF; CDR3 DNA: TGTGCCAGCAGCCAGCGGACAGGCAGTCTTTACGAGCAGTACTTC
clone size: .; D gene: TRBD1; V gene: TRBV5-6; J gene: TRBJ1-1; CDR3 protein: CASSLVWTGGNTEAFF; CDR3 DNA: TGTGCCAGCAGCTTGGTGTGGACAGGGGGGAACACTGAAGCTTTCTTT